This TCR beta chain was obtained from a study of T cells in Graves' hyperthyroidism and ophthalmopathy. General study points: Before onset, ophthalmopathy was predicted by the model a median roughly 6.4 months earlier. Blood also showed most of the thyroid clonotypes that were expanded above 0.001.

Template material for amplifying TCR beta CDR3 regions consisted of RNA transcripts. Primed by the HTBI set, a first-round RT-PCR was run on the TCR CDR3. TCRdb used MiXCR to reprocess the multiplex PCR reads, holding one entry per CDR3 protein. The profile shows 350,000 to 450,000 distinct CDR3 sequences, approximately 17% of them singletons. Germline CDR1 and CDR2: LNHDA and SQIVND (reference sequence). This CDR3 spans 14 amino acids. Between the trimmed V and J ends, which lost 7 bases and 8 bases, there was a span of 15 bases. The hyperthyroidism was newly diagnosed and had lasted under 2 months; the patients were aged 18 to 65. The sample holds many counts of this clonotype. The antigen is undetermined.

The chain uses TRBV19 and TRBJ1-6; no clear D gene. This receptor was taken from a woman in her twenties or thirties with Graves' hyperthyroidism that later progressed to Graves' ophthalmopathy. Sequencing was done on a sample of blood. The CDR3 spells CASMGRGPDSPLHF. CDR3 DNA sequence: TGTGCCAGTATGGGTAGAGGCCCGGATTCACCCCTCCACTTT.